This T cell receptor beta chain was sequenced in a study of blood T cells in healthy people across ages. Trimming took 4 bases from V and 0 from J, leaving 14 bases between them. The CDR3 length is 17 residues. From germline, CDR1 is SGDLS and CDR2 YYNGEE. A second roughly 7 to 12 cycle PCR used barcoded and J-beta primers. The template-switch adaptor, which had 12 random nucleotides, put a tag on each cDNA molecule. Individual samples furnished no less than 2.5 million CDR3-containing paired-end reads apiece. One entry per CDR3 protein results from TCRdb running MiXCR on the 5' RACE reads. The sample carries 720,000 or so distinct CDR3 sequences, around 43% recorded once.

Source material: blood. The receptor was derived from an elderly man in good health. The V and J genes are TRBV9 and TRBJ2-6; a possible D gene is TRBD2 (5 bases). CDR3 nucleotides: TGTGCCAGCAGCCCGAGGGTGGGGAACTCTGGGGCCAACGTCCTGACTTTC. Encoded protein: CASSPRVGNSGANVLTF.